This paragraph reports one T cell receptor beta chain. One junction end disagrees with the germline gene, perhaps due to a read error. The repertoire was sequenced with immunoSEQ multiplex PCR; TCRdb's copy has only in-frame clones and lacks some. Here the sample spans approximately 13,000 clones, over 80% being singletons. Autoimmune disease history or systemic immunosuppression led to patients being barred. The CDR3 sequence is 12 residues long. CDR1 LGHNA and CDR2 YSLEER come from the germline V gene. This specimen belongs to a study of OX40 agonist ivuxolimab in advanced cancers. Study as a whole: With a range of about 23 to 85, age averaged approximately 60 years, and around 83% were male. Two cutaneous melanoma patients and one hepatocellular carcinoma patient, three in all, had partial responses. Prior anti-PD-1, anti-PD-L1 or anti-CTLA-4 therapy was allowed; approximately 40% had some.

This chain connects TRBV4-3 to TRBJ2-7; D may be TRBD1 (6 bases). The sequenced sample was CD4+ or CD8+ T cells sorted from blood, obtained in a trial of the OX40 agonist ivuxolimab. This clonotype was obtained from an adult with an advanced solid tumor such as melanoma, head and neck, liver or kidney cancer. The DNA for the CDR3 is TGCGCCAGCAGCCAGCTACAGGGTGAGCTATTTTTC. Translating gives CASSQLQGELFF.